This TCR beta chain originates from a study of blood T cell repertoires in COVID-19 (dated by TCRdb to 2018 to 2020). Concerning the study at large: The collaborator samples originated in the United States, Italy and Spain and spanned the acute and convalescent phases of COVID-19. The material from the prospective study consisted of cDNA or gDNA derived from T cells, B-cell-depleted T cells, or PBMCs. Deeply sampled blood TCRbeta repertoires from subjects exposed to, actively infected with, or recovered from COVID-19 were included in the dataset. The repertoires were released in a freely available public database intended as a resource for research on the immune response to SARS-CoV-2. The samples were drawn from the first 160 participants of the ongoing ImmuneRACE study and from some 1,300 subjects provided by 6 global collaborators. Nearly every sample came with metadata listing a de-identified subject ID, COVID-19 status, age in years and sex. HLA class I and class II types, where available, came from metadata supplied by the sample provider rather than from assay-based typing.

TCRbeta CDR3 regions were amplified from genomic DNA using the immunoSEQ Assay, a bias-controlled multiplex PCR. The authors processed their data as follows. The number of nucleated cells in each sample was estimated from the amplification of reference gene primers within the assay. Sequence reads were collapsed and filtered to measure the absolute abundance of every unique TCRbeta CDR3 rearrangement. For each sample, productive Simpson clonality was calculated as the square root of Simpson's diversity index across productive rearrangements. The immuneACCESS repertoire file appears here via TCRdb, limited to in-frame rearrangements. These files lack a portion of the clones; in checked studies, under half of the deficit traces to unresolved V genes, and the cause of the others is not known. The DNA gave D and trimming, while V, J and clone size come from that table. The sample data list about 180,000 clones, and nearly 90% of these were observed just once. The biggest ten clones account for around 1.9% of the sample.

This clone was recorded only once. Its binding antigen is unknown. It has no much larger one-base neighbor in the sample; base qualities were not kept. Another Seattle source contributed samples from volunteer blood donors who had recovered from COVID-19. The collaborating institutions used their own protocols to collect whole blood in K2EDTA tubes. For TCRbeta analysis, collaborators shipped samples in one of three forms: frozen whole blood, isolated PBMCs, or DNA extracted from either of those sample types. Paper-wide results and their limitations: Clinical and demographic metadata were provided uncurated, with the amount varying by source and participant.

CDR1 and CDR2 are drawn from the germline V gene: SGHTA, FQGNSA. Germline trimming amounts to 5 bases on V and 6 bases on J, with 16 as the count of junction bases outside the gene matches. The CDR3 spans 18 residues, from the cysteine through the phenylalanine. The kept DNA is CDR3 alone, 54 bases in frame from the first base. Recombination linked TRBV7-2 to TRBJ2-7; 13 bases in the junction line up with TRBD2. The sample was peripheral blood. The sequence was obtained from a young man who had recovered from COVID-19. The CDR3 protein sequence reads: CASSPLPGRGTSGIEQYF. Read as DNA, the sequence is TGTGCCAGCAGCCCTCTACCAGGTCGGGGGACTAGCGGGATCGAGCAGTACTTC.